These 22 T cell receptor beta chains were sequenced from one sample in a study of blood T cell repertoires in COVID-19 (dated by TCRdb to about 2020). The protocol used for the library was the immunoSEQ multiplex PCR assay. TCRdb carries this immuneACCESS record with in-frame sequences only. Its versions omit some clonotypes, under half of them owing to an unresolved V gene in the studies checked, with the rest unexplained. In this sample the table shows under 25,000 clones, about 73% of which occur a single time. The ten largest clones represent roughly 20% of the sample. The sample was peripheral blood. These receptor sequences come from a human donor in a cohort sampled during active or convalescent COVID-19.

The gene calls are TRBV7-2 and TRBJ2-7, with 8 bases matching TRBD2. The CDR3 is 12 amino acids. V shed 4 bases and J 4 bases; nucleotides not matched to a gene: 0. CDR1 is SGHTA, CDR2 FQGNSA, per germline. The CDR3 nucleotides read TGTGCCAGCAGCTCTAGCGGGTACGAGCAGTACTTC. Translated, it gives CASSSSGYEQYF.

This clone was detected only once. This chain connects TRBV7-2 to TRBJ1-5; no definite D call. The CDR3 is made up of 13 amino acids. Trimming removed 7 bases from V and 5 bases from J, with 12 bases in between. Looked up from germline, CDR1 is SGHTA and CDR2 is FQGNSA. CDR3: CASTPSRHQPQHF. The CDR3 nucleotides are TGTGCCAGCACCCCCTCTAGACATCAGCCCCAGCATTTT.

The V and J genes are TRBV7-2 and TRBJ1-1, with 9 bases lining up with TRBD1. Trimming removed 5 bases from V and 1 base from J; junction bases left unmatched: 8. This CDR3 has 16 amino acids. Germline V CDR1 and CDR2: SGHTA, FQGNSA. The CDR3 nucleotides are TGTGCCAGCAGCCGGTTAGGGACAGGGAGGAACACTGAAGCTTTCTTT. Protein sequence: CASSRLGTGRNTEAFF.

The gene calls are TRBV7-9 and TRBJ2-1; 7 bases are a match to TRBD2. CDR3 length: 16 amino acids. The V segment lost 2 bases and the J segment 0 bases; nucleotides outside the gene matches: 4. Looked up from germline, CDR1 is SEHNR and CDR2 is FQNEAQ (reference sequence). The CDR3 sequence is CASSLPAGTSYNEQFF. Here the CDR3 DNA reads TGTGCCAGCAGCTTACCAGCGGGAACCTCCTACAATGAGCAGTTCTTC.

This rearrangement joins TRBV28 to TRBJ1-2; D uncertain. CDR3 length equals 13 residues. Germline assignment: CDR1 MDHEN and CDR2 SYDVKM. V gave up 3 bases and J gave up 4 bases, with 9 bases separating them. The CDR3 bases are TGTGCCAGCAGTTTCTATACCCCCTATGGCTACACCTTC. Encoded protein: CASSFYTPYGYTF.

This chain connects TRBV28 to TRBJ1-5; D is uncertain. The CDR3 has 12 residues. In germline, CDR1 is MDHEN, CDR2 SYDVKM. The germline V and J ends were trimmed by 7 bases and 7 bases, with 11 bases remaining between them. The CDR3 here is CASNAGGQPQHF. The CDR3 region has the DNA TGTGCCAGCAATGCGGGTGGGCAGCCCCAGCATTTT.

The chain has TRBV5-4 and TRBJ2-7; D gene ambiguous. The CDR3 is 14 residues long. Trimming stripped 4 bases from V and 6 bases from J, with 17 bases between. Germline V lookup: CDR1 SGHNT, CDR2 YYREEE (reference sequence). The chain's CDR3 is CASSAVTGSGEQYF. DNA of the CDR3: TGTGCCAGCAGCGCCGTGACGGGTTCGGGCGAGCAGTACTTC.

The chain carries TRBV6-6 and TRBJ1-4; no firm D call. CDR1 is MNHNY and CDR2 is SVGAGI in the germline V gene (reference sequence). CDR3 length: 16 residues. V was cut by 2 bases and J by 7 bases, with 17 bases left in between. DNA of the CDR3: TGTGCCAGCAGTTACGACCGAGGGAACGGTATTGAAAAACTGTTTTTT. Residues: CASSYDRGNGIEKLFF.

In this sample, this clone turned up a few times. The rearrangement links TRBV28 to TRBJ2-1; TRBD1 might be the D (5 bases). The CDR3 runs to 14 residues. Between the trimmed V and J ends, which lost 6 bases and 6 bases, there was a span of 15 bases. Germline loops: CDR1 MDHEN, CDR2 SYDVKM. The CDR3 nucleotides are TGTGCCAGCAGATTAACTGGTCAGGGCAATGAGCAGTTCTTC. It encodes CASRLTGQGNEQFF. Full variable domain (rest looked up from reference TRBV28 and TRBJ2-1): DVKVTQSSRYLVKRTGEKVFLECVQDMDHENMFWYRQDPGLGLRLIYFSYDVKMKEKGDIPEGYSVSREKKERFSLILESASTNQTSMYLCASRLTGQGNEQFFGPGTRLTVL.

The chain couples TRBV29-1 to TRBJ2-7, with D possibly matching TRBD2 (5 bases). The CDR3 extends over 12 amino acids. V shed 7 bases and J shed 3 bases, with 13 bases lying between them. CDR1 and CDR2 from the germline V gene are SQVTM and ANQGSEA. CDR3: CSAGERNYEQYF. The CDR3 DNA follows: TGCAGCGCCGGGGAAAGGAACTACGAGCAGTACTTC.

This sequence joins TRBV6-1 and TRBJ1-2; 10 bases agree with TRBD1. With V trimmed by 0 bases and J by 4 bases, 2 bases remained unmatched. Looked up from germline, CDR1 is MNHNS and CDR2 is SASEGT. CDR3 length equals 15 residues. The CDR3, as DNA: TGTGCCAGCAGTGAAGCGACAGGGGGCCCCTATGGCTACACCTTC. Translation gives CASSEATGGPYGYTF.

This clone appeared a few times. The chain uses TRBV7-6 and TRBJ2-3, with a weak D call TRBD2 (7 bases). Germline values: CDR1 SGHVS, CDR2 FNYEAQ. This CDR3 region has 16 residues. V shed 4 bases and J shed 1 base, with 15 bases lying between them. CDR3 loop: CASSWRGGRGTDTQYF. The CDR3, as DNA: TGTGCCAGCAGCTGGCGCGGGGGCCGGGGCACAGATACGCAGTATTTT. Full variable domain (missing parts from reference TRBV7-6 and TRBJ2-3): GAGVSQSPRYKVTKRGQDVALRCDPISGHVSLYWYRQALGQGPEFLTYFNYEAQQDKSGLPNDRFSAERPEGSISTLTIQRTEQRDSAMYRCASSWRGGRGTDTQYFGPGTRLTVL.

The chain couples TRBV4-1 to TRBJ1-5; D is unresolved. The CDR3 has 15 residues. Germline V gene sequence: CDR1 MGHRA, CDR2 YSYEKL. Deletions cut 4 bases from V and 7 bases from J, with 17 bases between. Here the CDR3 reads CASSPPVGSGQPQHF. CDR3 DNA: TGCGCCAGCAGCCCCCCCGTTGGGTCGGGGCAGCCCCAGCATTTT.

Within the sample, this clone is medium-sized (0.01 to 0.1%). V usage is TRBV30 and J usage is TRBJ2-7; weak D call: TRBD1 (6 bases). The CDR3 runs to 14 residues. CDR1 is GTSNPN and CDR2 is SVGIG in the germline V gene (reference sequence). The germline V and J ends were trimmed by 4 bases and 4 bases, with 17 bases remaining between them. The CDR3 sequence is CAWNAAGQSYEQYF. The CDR3 region has the DNA TGTGCCTGGAACGCCGCCGGACAGAGTTACGAGCAGTACTTC.

This clone is medium-sized in the sample. The J gene is TRBJ2-1, the V gene TRBV19; 9 nucleotides align to TRBD1. Germline CDR1 and CDR2: LNHDA and SQIVND (reference sequence). CDR3 length: 15 residues. The J segment lost 2 bases and the V segment lost 4 bases, leaving 3 bases of the junction unmatched. CDR3 coding DNA: TGTGCCAGTAGTAGCCGGACAGGGGCCTACAATGAGCAGTTCTTC. Protein: CASSSRTGAYNEQFF.

This clone turned up a few times. V is TRBV14 and J is TRBJ1-2; D is undetermined. Germline CDR1 SGHDN, CDR2 FVKESK. CDR3 length: 17 residues. The V gene lost 1 base and the J gene lost 1 base, with 16 bases spanning the gap. Here the CDR3 reads CASSQGRLRLGNYGYTF. The CDR3 region has the DNA TGTGCCAGCAGCCAAGGTCGGCTGAGACTGGGTAACTATGGCTACACCTTC.

The J gene is TRBJ2-2, the V gene TRBV28; 11 bases match TRBD2. With V trimmed by 5 bases and J by 6 bases, 11 bases remained unmatched. The CDR3 extends over 17 amino acids. Germline V gene sequence: CDR1 MDHEN, CDR2 SYDVKM. CDR3 bases: TGTGCCAGCAGTCTCCTACGCTTAGCGGGAGGGCCCGGGGAGCTGTTTTTT. It encodes CASSLLRLAGGPGELFF.

The chain links TRBV6-1 to TRBJ1-6; D might be TRBD1 (5 bases). The CDR3 totals 15 residues. The germline gives CDR1 MNHNS, CDR2 SASEGT. Between the trimmed V and J ends, which lost 3 bases and 6 bases, there was a span of 12 bases. The CDR3 sequence: CASSEAGLSNSPLHF. The DNA for the CDR3 is TGTGCCAGCAGTGAGGCGGGACTATCTAATTCACCCCTCCACTTT.

This clone was detected only a few times. The CDR3 spells CASSPSLRGSSYNSPLHF. The CDR3 nucleotides read TGTGCCAGCAGCCCGAGCTTAAGGGGGAGCTCCTATAATTCACCCCTCCACTTT. V gene TRBV7-8 combines with J gene TRBJ1-6; TRBD1 might be the D (6 bases). Trimming left V 5 bases short and J 0 bases short, with 17 bases between. The CDR3 contains 18 residues. Per the germline V gene, CDR1 is SGHVS and CDR2 is FQNEAQ.

The rearrangement uses TRBV6-4 and TRBJ1-6; 9 bases are shared with TRBD1. This CDR3 has 16 amino acids. V trimming: 0 bases; J trimming: 10 bases; junction bases outside the gene matches: 7. Looked up from germline, CDR1 is MRHNA and CDR2 is SNTAGT. The chain's CDR3 is CASSDSTGTGYSPLHF. The CDR3 DNA sequence: TGTGCCAGCAGTGACTCAACCGGGACAGGGTACTCACCCCTCCACTTT.

The genes are TRBV5-1 and TRBJ2-5, with D possibly matching TRBD2 (6 bases). V lost 4 bases to trimming and J lost 1 base, with 8 bases between them. The CDR3 has 13 residues. Germline CDR1 is SGHRS and CDR2 is YFSETQ. The CDR3 region is CASSRDFQETQYF. CDR3 in DNA: TGCGCCAGCAGCCGGGACTTCCAAGAGACCCAGTACTTC.

The rearrangement links TRBV4-1 to TRBJ2-3; 11 bases map to TRBD2. The CDR3 is made up of 17 amino acids. Germline V gene data show CDR1 as MGHRA and CDR2 as YSYEKL. Trimming cost V 1 base and J 1 base; bases outside gene matches: 4. CDR3 DNA sequence: TGCGCCAGCAGCCAAGTACCGGGACTAGCGGGCACAGATACGCAGTATTTT. Translation gives CASSQVPGLAGTDTQYF.